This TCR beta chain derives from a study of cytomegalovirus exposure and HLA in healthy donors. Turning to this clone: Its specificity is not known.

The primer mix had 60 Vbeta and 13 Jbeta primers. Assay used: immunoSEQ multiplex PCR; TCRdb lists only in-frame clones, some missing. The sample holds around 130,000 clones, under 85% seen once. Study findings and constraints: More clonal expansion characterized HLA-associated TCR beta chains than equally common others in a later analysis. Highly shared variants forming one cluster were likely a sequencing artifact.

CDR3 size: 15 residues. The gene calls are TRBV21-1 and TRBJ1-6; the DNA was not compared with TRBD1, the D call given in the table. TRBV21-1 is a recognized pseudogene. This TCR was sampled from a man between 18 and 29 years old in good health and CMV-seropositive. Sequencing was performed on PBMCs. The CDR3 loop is CASSSSRQGESPLHF. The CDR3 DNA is TGTGCCAGCAGCTCCTCAAGACAGGGAGAATCACCCCTCCACTTT.